This T cell receptor beta chain appears in the sequencing data of a study of identical twins. TCRdb reprocessed the 5' RACE reads via MiXCR and lists one record per CDR3 protein. The data show about 530,000 distinct CDR3 sequences, with about 22% seen just once and approximately 0.52% held by the top ten. CDR1 DFQATT and CDR2 SNEGSKA come from the germline V gene (reference sequence). V dropped 0 bases and J dropped 2 bases, with 11 bases sitting between them. The CDR3 totals 15 residues. This same sample was also part of a study on yellow fever vaccine responses in identical twins.

This sequence was found in a young woman in good health. The genes are TRBV20-1 and TRBJ2-1; D might be TRBD2 (6 bases). Sequencing was done on a sample of CD4+ T cells sorted from blood. The CDR3 loop is CSARDLGGAYNEQFF. The CDR3 DNA reads TGCAGTGCTAGAGATCTCGGCGGGGCCTACAATGAGCAGTTCTTC.